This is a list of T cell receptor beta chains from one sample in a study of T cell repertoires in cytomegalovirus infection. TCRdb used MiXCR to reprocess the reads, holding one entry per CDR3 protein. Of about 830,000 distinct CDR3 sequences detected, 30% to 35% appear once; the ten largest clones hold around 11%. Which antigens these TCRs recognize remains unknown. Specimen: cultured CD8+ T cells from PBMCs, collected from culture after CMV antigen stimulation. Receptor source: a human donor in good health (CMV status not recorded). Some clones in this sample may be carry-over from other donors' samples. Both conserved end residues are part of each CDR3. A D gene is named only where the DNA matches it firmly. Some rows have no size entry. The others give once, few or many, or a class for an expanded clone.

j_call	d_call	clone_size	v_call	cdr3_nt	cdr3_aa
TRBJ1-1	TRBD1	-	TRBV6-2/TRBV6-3	TGTGCCAGCAGTTCCACGAGAGACAGGGGGATAACTGAAGCTTTCTTT	CASSSTRDRGITEAFF
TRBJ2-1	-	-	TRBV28	TGTACCAGCAGTAGCCGGGCTAGCTTCGACAATGAGCAGTTCTTC	CTSSSRASFDNEQFF
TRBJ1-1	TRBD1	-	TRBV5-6	TGTGCCAGCAGCTCAGGACAGGGGGCAGCTGAAGCTTTCTTT	CASSSGQGAAEAFF
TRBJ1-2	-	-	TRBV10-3	TGTGCCATCAGTGAGTCGAGAGGACCAGGGGTCTATGGCTACACCTTC	CAISESRGPGVYGYTF
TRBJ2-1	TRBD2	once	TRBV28	TGTGCCAGCAGTTTCGGACTAGCGGGGGGTGAGCAGTTCTTC	CASSFGLAGGEQFF
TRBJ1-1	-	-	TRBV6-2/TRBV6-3	TGTGCCAGCAGTTTTCGACCGGGGACAAGCAGGAACACTGAAGCTTTCTTT	CASSFRPGTSRNTEAFF
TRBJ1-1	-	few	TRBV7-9	TGTGCCAGCAGCGAACTCAGGGGGAACACTGAAGCTTTCTTT	CASSELRGNTEAFF
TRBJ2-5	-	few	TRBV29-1	TGCAGCGTGCTGACAGCCAACTTAAGGGAGACCCAGTACTTC	CSVLTANLRETQYF
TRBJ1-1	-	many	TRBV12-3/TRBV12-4	TGTGCCAGCAGTCTAGGACAGAAGGAAGCTTTCTTT	CASSLGQKEAFF
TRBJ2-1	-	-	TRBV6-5	TGTGCCAGCAGTTATGTGGACAGATCCTACAATGAGCAGTTCTTC	CASSYVDRSYNEQFF
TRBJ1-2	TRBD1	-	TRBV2	TGTGCCAGCAGCGAGACAGGGATGGGCTATGGCTACACCTTC	CASSETGMGYGYTF
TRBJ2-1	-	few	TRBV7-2	TGTGCCAGCAGCTTAGCCCCCGGACCCGGTGTCTACAATGAGCAGTTCTTC	CASSLAPGPGVYNEQFF
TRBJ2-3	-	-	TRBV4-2	TGTGCCAGCAGCCAAGAAGTTGACACAGATACGCAGTATTTT	CASSQEVDTDTQYF
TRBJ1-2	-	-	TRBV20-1	TGCAGTGGTGAAGGGGCCAGGAGTGGCTACACCTTC	CSGEGARSGYTF
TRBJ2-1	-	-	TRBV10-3	TGTGCCATCAGTGAATTGGAGTCCTACAATGAGCAGTTCTTC	CAISELESYNEQFF
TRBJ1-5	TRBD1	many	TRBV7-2	TGTGCCAGCGCCCGGGACAGCAATTTCTATAGCAATCAGCCCCAGCATTTT	CASARDSNFYSNQPQHF
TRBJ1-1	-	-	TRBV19	TGTGCCAGTAGAATTGGGACAAGAGAAGCTTTCTTT	CASRIGTREAFF
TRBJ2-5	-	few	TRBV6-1	TGTGCCAGCAGTGAAGCGTGGACGGAACGAGAGACCCAGTACTTC	CASSEAWTERETQYF
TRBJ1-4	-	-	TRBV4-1	TGCGCCAACAGCCCCAGACAGCCTCCGACCACTAATGAAAAACTGTTTTTT	CANSPRQPPTTNEKLFF
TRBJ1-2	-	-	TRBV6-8	TGTGCCAGCAGTTACTCCCGAGGTGCAGGCTATGGCTACACCTTC	CASSYSRGAGYGYTF